This T cell receptor beta chain was sequenced during a study of cytomegalovirus exposure and HLA in healthy donors. The V end lost 0 bases, the J end lost 7 bases, and 10 bases lay between the germline ends. The length of the CDR3 is 15 residues. Germline values: CDR1 SGHAT, CDR2 FQNNGV. The protocol was immunoSEQ multiplex PCR, while the TCRdb copy is restricted to in-frame clones and leaves out a portion. The table shows 200,000 to 250,000 clones, with roughly 80% occurring only once. Regarding this clone: The antigen remains unidentified.

Study-wide results and limits: The tendency of first-cohort TCR clusters to co-occur in the 110 or so validation repertoires emerged from a later analysis.

This clonotype was obtained from a woman aged 18-30 years in good health and CMV-seronegative. J is TRBJ1-6 and V is TRBV11-2, with D perhaps TRBD1 (5 bases). The sequenced sample consisted of PBMCs. CDR3 coding DNA: TGTGCCAGCAGCTTAGAATTGGGACGGAATTCACCCCTCCACTTT. Residues: CASSLELGRNSPLHF.